This is a list of T cell receptor beta chains from one sample in a study of shared clonotypes between healthy human individuals. TCRdb's table, derived via immunoSEQ multiplex PCR, lists solely in-frame clones and lacks some. The sample consists of 2 million to 2.5 million clones, under 97% of them appearing once. Material: naive CD4+ T cells sorted from blood. These receptors were taken from a man in his late teens or twenties in good health. The CDR3 runs from the conserved cysteine through the conserved F or W. The D gene is left open where the match is weak. Not all rows give a size; the values are once, few, many and, for expanded clones, a class.

d_gene	v_gene	j_gene	abundance	CDR3nt	CDR3aa
.	TRBV5-4	TRBJ2-7	.	TGTGCCAGCAGCTTAGACACTACCTACGAGCAGTACTTC	CASSLDTTYEQYF
TRBD2	TRBV18	TRBJ2-4	.	TGTGCCAGCTCACCATGGCCTAGCGGGAGTCTTGGGAACATTCAGTACTTC	CASSPWPSGSLGNIQYF
TRBD1	TRBV2	TRBJ1-2	.	TGTGCCACCCGACAGGGGTCGAGTCGCGGCTACACCTTC	CATRQGSSRGYTF
.	TRBV19	TRBJ1-5	.	TGTGCCAGTTCCGGGGGTAGACAGCCCCAGCATTTT	CASSGGRQPQHF
TRBD1	TRBV5-1	TRBJ2-2	.	TGCGCCAGCAGCGGACAGGGGAGTATCACCGGGGAGCTGTTTTTT	CASSGQGSITGELFF
.	TRBV5-8	TRBJ2-7	.	TGTGCCAGCAGCTTCCGGGTCTACGAGCAGTACTTC	CASSFRVYEQYF
.	TRBV19	TRBJ2-7	.	TGTGCCAGTAGTATAGAGGCAGGTGCAACCTACGAGCAGTACTTC	CASSIEAGATYEQYF
TRBD2	TRBV4-1	TRBJ2-3	.	TGCGCCAGCAGCCAACTGGGACTAGCGGGGGGCTCAGATACGCAGTATTTT	CASSQLGLAGGSDTQYF
.	TRBV7-2	TRBJ1-6	.	TGTGCCAGCAGCTTAGGAGGGATAGGGAGATCACCCCTCCACTTT	CASSLGGIGRSPLHF
.	TRBV5-1	TRBJ1-2	.	TGCGCCAGCAGCACGGGAGGCCTCTATGGCTACACCTTC	CASSTGGLYGYTF
.	TRBV25-1	TRBJ2-5	.	TGTGCCAGCAGTCCCCCTTTCCAAGAGACCCAGTACTTC	CASSPPFQETQYF
.	TRBV6-5	TRBJ1-4	.	TGTGCCAGCATGAGGGTGATGGAACTCGAAAAACTGTTTTTT	CASMRVMELEKLFF
TRBD1	TRBV7-2	TRBJ1-6	.	TGTGCCAGCAGCTTAGGGGCAGGGGGGCTCCATAATTCACCCCTCCACTTT	CASSLGAGGLHNSPLHF
.	TRBV28	TRBJ1-3	.	TGTGCCAGCAGTTTAGACCGGCTGGCTTGGGTATATTTT	CASSLDRLAWVYF
.	TRBV19	TRBJ2-1	.	TGTGCCAGTAGTGCAGGACAGACATACAATGAGCAGTTCTTC	CASSAGQTYNEQFF
.	TRBV30	TRBJ2-7	.	TGTGCCTGGAGCCCCGGATACGAGCAGTACTTC	CAWSPGYEQYF
TRBD1	TRBV19	TRBJ2-7	.	TGTGCCAGTAGTATTTTCCGGGACAGGGAAAACGAGCAGTACTTC	CASSIFRDRENEQYF
.	TRBV10-1	TRBJ2-1	once	TGCGCCAGCAGTGAGGAAGTAGCAAGGGAGCAGTTCTTC	CASSEEVAREQFF
TRBD1	TRBV28	TRBJ2-3	.	TGTGCCAGCAGTGCGACCACGGGACAGGGGGTGGGCACAGATACGCAGTATTTT	CASSATTGQGVGTDTQYF
.	TRBV5-4	TRBJ2-5	.	TGTGCCAGCAGTTCCGGGACAAAGAGACTCGAGGAGACCCAGTACTTC	CASSSGTKRLEETQYF
TRBD1	TRBV6-1	TRBJ1-5	once	TGTGCCAGCAGTGCGGACAGGGGGCATGGACAGCCCCAGCATTTT	CASSADRGHGQPQHF
TRBD2	TRBV2	TRBJ2-7	.	TGTGCCAGCTTCGATCCGGGAGGTAGCTCCTACGAGCAGTACTTC	CASFDPGGSSYEQYF
.	TRBV5-1	TRBJ1-1	.	TGCGCCAGCAGCTTGGCCGGGGAACGATGGGACACTGAAGCTTTCTTT	CASSLAGERWDTEAFF
.	TRBV9	TRBJ2-2	once	TGTGCCAGCAGCGAACAGGGGAGGGACACCGGGGAGCTGTTTTTT	CASSEQGRDTGELFF
.	TRBV18	TRBJ1-6	.	TGTGCCAGCTCAGCGACACCGGTCAGCTCCTATAATTCACCCCTCCACTTT	CASSATPVSSYNSPLHF
.	TRBV27	TRBJ2-4	.	TGTGCCAGCAGTTTGGGGGTTTGGGGAGCCAAAAACATTCAGTACTTC	CASSLGVWGAKNIQYF
.	TRBV5-4	TRBJ1-2	.	TGTGCCAGCAGCCCCGGGATGGCTCTTAACTATGGCTACACCTTC	CASSPGMALNYGYTF
TRBD1	TRBV6-5	TRBJ2-2	once	TGTGCCAGCAGTCGAGGACAGGCAACCGGGGAGCTGTTTTTT	CASSRGQATGELFF
TRBD1	TRBV6-5	TRBJ1-2	.	TGTGCCAGCAGTTACTTGACAGGGTATGGCTACACCTTC	CASSYLTGYGYTF
.	TRBV7-9	TRBJ1-6	.	TGTGCCAGCAGCTTAATGGACAGAAATAATTCACCCCTCCACTTT	CASSLMDRNNSPLHF
TRBD1	TRBV7-9	TRBJ2-3	.	TGTGCCAGCAGGATACAGGGGGCCGCAGATACGCAGTATTTT	CASRIQGAADTQYF
.	TRBV6-5	TRBJ1-6	.	TGTGCCAGCACTCAGGGATCCTATAATTCACCCCTCCACTTT	CASTQGSYNSPLHF
TRBD2	TRBV2	TRBJ2-3	.	TGTGCCAGCGCCCTCAGCGGGGGGGTTAACGCAGATACGCAGTATTTT	CASALSGGVNADTQYF
.	TRBV28	TRBJ1-4	once	TGTGCCAGCAGTTTATCTTTACAGGCCCAACTGTTTTTT	CASSLSLQAQLFF
.	TRBV11-3	TRBJ2-2	.	TGTGCCAGCAGCAGCAGGTTAACCGGGGAGCTGTTTTTT	CASSSRLTGELFF
.	TRBV6-5	TRBJ1-2	.	TGTGCCAGCAGTTTGGGGAACCTATATGGCTACACCTTC	CASSLGNLYGYTF
.	TRBV4-3	TRBJ2-5	.	TGCGCCAGCAGCCAAGGAGCGACAGGACAAGAGACCCAGTACTTC	CASSQGATGQETQYF
.	TRBV7-8	TRBJ2-7	.	TGTGCCAGCAGCTTAGTCAGTACCTCCTACGAGCAGTACTTC	CASSLVSTSYEQYF
.	TRBV5-4	TRBJ2-1	.	TGTGCCAGCAGCTCGGGCACTACGGAGTTCTACAATGAGCAGTTCTTC	CASSSGTTEFYNEQFF
.	TRBV16	TRBJ1-1	.	TGTGCCAGCAGCCCAAAGTTGGACATGAACACTGAAGCTTTCTTT	CASSPKLDMNTEAFF
.	TRBV7-6	TRBJ2-1	.	TGTGCCAGCAGCTTAGTCCCGGGGGCCCTCAATGAGCAGTTCTTC	CASSLVPGALNEQFF
TRBD2	TRBV4-3	TRBJ2-7	.	TGCGCCAGCAGCCAAGAGAGTAGCGGGAGCTACGAGCAGTACTTC	CASSQESSGSYEQYF
.	TRBV18	TRBJ1-5	.	TGTGCCAGCTCCTTAGATAGCAATCAGCCCCAGCATTTT	CASSLDSNQPQHF
.	TRBV18	TRBJ1-5	.	TGTGCCAGCTCAACGGGAGACGGGGGCCTAGGACAGCCCCAGCATTTT	CASSTGDGGLGQPQHF
.	TRBV9	TRBJ1-5	.	TGTGCCAGCAGCGTGGTCCCAGGGGTGAGCAATCAGCCCCAGCATTTT	CASSVVPGVSNQPQHF
.	TRBV5-4	TRBJ1-4	.	TGTGCCAGCAGCTTCGGGGGGAGTGAAAAACTGTTTTTT	CASSFGGSEKLFF
.	TRBV2	TRBJ2-1	.	TGTGCCAGCAGGAAGGACGGTGGTAATGAGCAGTTCTTC	CASRKDGGNEQFF
TRBD1	TRBV7-2	TRBJ2-7	.	TGTGCCAGCAGCTCTGCCGACAGGGGATTCTCCTACGAGCAGTACTTC	CASSSADRGFSYEQYF
TRBD1	TRBV11-3	TRBJ1-1	.	TGTGCCAGCAGCTTAGGGTCGGGACAGGAAGCTTTCTTT	CASSLGSGQEAFF
.	TRBV4-1	TRBJ2-7	few	TGCGCCAGCAGCCAAGAGACTAGTCCTCTCTACGAGCAGTACTTC	CASSQETSPLYEQYF
.	TRBV5-6	TRBJ2-5	.	TGTGCCAGCAGCTTCCGGACTCCTCCCCCAGAGACCCAGTACTTC	CASSFRTPPPETQYF
.	TRBV19	TRBJ2-3	.	TGTGCCAGTAGTGAAAGCGGAGGGAGCACAGATACGCAGTATTTT	CASSESGGSTDTQYF
.	TRBV5-1	TRBJ2-5	.	TGCGCCAGCAGCGAGGGTCCAGGGGCGGCGGGAGAGACCCAGTACTTC	CASSEGPGAAGETQYF
.	TRBV7-2	TRBJ2-3	.	TGTGCCAGCAGCTCCAGGACTCCTAGCACAGATACGCAGTATTTT	CASSSRTPSTDTQYF
.	TRBV5-8	TRBJ2-3	.	TGTGCCAGTAGCCACAGGGTACCAGATACGCAGTATTTT	CASSHRVPDTQYF
.	TRBV18	TRBJ2-5	.	TGTGCCAGCTCGAACACGGAACGGGAGACCCAGTACTTC	CASSNTERETQYF
.	TRBV6-5	TRBJ2-3	.	TGTGCCAGCAGTTATGATATCGGGACCACCTTGTATTTT	CASSYDIGTTLYF
TRBD2	TRBV5-1	TRBJ2-1	few	TGCGCCAGCAGCTTGTCTAGCGGGAGCAATGAGCAGTTCTTC	CASSLSSGSNEQFF
.	TRBV6-1	TRBJ1-1	.	TGTGCCAGCAACCCGGAATACTTGATGGCTGAAGCTTTCTTT	CASNPEYLMAEAFF
.	TRBV29-1	TRBJ2-1	.	TGCAGCGTCCGCGGAGGGTATGAGCAGTTCTTC	CSVRGGYEQFF